This T cell receptor (beta chain) came from a study of Ad26.COV2.S vaccination and SARS-CoV-2 variants. Study-wide context: Into the muscle, Ad26.COV2.S was dosed once or twice, 56 days apart.

Study-level points and caveats: Vaccine recipients had higher spike-specific TCR breadth than placebo recipients.

Treatment given: around 19 received Ad26.COV2.S at low or high dose, single or two shots; five or six received placebo; per-sample allocation not given. Collection of the samples took place on day 63 after the first injection of vaccine or placebo. This CDR3 comprises 15 residues. The germline V gene has CDR1 MDHEN and CDR2 SYDVKM. Trimming removed 5 bases at V and 7 bases at J, with 18 bases between. Regarding this clone: Its antigen is undetermined.

Libraries were prepared by immunoSEQ multiplex PCR; TCRdb keeps only in-frame clonotypes and omits some of them. Among roughly 240,000 clones listed, approximately 88% were seen once. Specimen: peripheral blood, collected in a trial of Ad26.COV2.S vaccine versus placebo. This receptor was obtained from a person aged 18-60 years who received the Ad26.COV2.S COVID-19 vaccine or a placebo. This chain links TRBV28 with TRBJ1-5, with a tentative D call TRBD1 (6 bases). CDR3 sequence: CASSPRLGGGQPQHF. As DNA, the CDR3 is TGTGCCAGCAGTCCGCGGTTGGGGGGCGGACAGCCCCAGCATTTT.